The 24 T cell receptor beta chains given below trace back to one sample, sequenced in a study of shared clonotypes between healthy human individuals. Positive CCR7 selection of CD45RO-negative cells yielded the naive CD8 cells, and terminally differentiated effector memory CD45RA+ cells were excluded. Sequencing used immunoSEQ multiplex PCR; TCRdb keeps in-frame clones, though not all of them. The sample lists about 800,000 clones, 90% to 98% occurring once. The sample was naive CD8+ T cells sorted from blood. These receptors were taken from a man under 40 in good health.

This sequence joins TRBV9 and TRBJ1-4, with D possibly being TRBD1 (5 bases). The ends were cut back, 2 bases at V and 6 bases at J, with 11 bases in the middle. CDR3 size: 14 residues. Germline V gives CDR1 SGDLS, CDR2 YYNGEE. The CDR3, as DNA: TGTGCCAGCAGCGTGACAGCTAATCATGAAAAACTGTTTTTT. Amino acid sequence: CASSVTANHEKLFF.

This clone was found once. For the CDR3, the DNA is TGTGCCAGCAGCGGTCGACAGGGAAGCACAGATACGCAGTATTTT. Translating gives CASSGRQGSTDTQYF. The rearrangement links TRBV9 to TRBJ2-3; the match to TRBD1 covers 7 bases. The V gene end was trimmed by 3 bases and the J gene end by 0 bases; junction bases not matched to a gene: 4. Germline lookup yields CDR1 SGDLS and CDR2 YYNGEE. This CDR3 has 15 amino acids. Full variable domain (missing parts from reference TRBV9 and TRBJ2-3): DSGVTQTPKHLITATGQRVTLRCSPRSGDLSVYWYQQSLDQGLQFLIQYYNGEERAKGNILERFSAQQFPDLHSELNLSSLELGDSALYFCASSGRQGSTDTQYFGPGTRLTVL.

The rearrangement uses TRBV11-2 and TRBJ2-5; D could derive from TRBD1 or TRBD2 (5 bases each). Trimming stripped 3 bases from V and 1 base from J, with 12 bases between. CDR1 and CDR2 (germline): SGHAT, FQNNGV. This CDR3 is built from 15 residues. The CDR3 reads CASSFPGQGQETQYF. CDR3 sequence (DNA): TGTGCCAGCAGCTTCCCGGGGCAGGGCCAAGAGACCCAGTACTTC.

The CDR3 DNA follows: TGCAGCGTTGAAGACAGGGGGCTCTCCTACGAGCAGTACTTC. Translation: CSVEDRGLSYEQYF. This chain connects TRBV29-1 to TRBJ2-7, with 8 bases identical to TRBD1. CDR1 is SQVTM and CDR2 is ANQGSEA in the germline V gene. J gave up 0 bases and V 0 bases, and 1 base lay outside the gene matches. This CDR3 has 14 residues.

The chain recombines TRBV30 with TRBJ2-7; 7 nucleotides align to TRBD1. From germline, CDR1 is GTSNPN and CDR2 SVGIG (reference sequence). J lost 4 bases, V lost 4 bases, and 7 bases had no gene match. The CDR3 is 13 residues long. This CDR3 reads CAWTTGSEYEQYF. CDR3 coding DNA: TGTGCCTGGACGACAGGGAGTGAGTACGAGCAGTACTTC. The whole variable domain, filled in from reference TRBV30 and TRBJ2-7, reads SQTIHQWPATLVQPVGSPLSLECTVEGTSNPNLYWYRQAAGRGLQLLFYSVGIGQISSEVPQNLSASRPQDRQFILSSKKLLLSDSGFYLCAWTTGSEYEQYFGPGTRLTVT.

The CDR3 loop is CASSSREKLFF. For the CDR3, the DNA is TGTGCCAGCAGCTCTAGGGAGAAACTGTTTTTT. V and J are TRBV7-9 and TRBJ1-4, with D unresolved. This CDR3 has 11 amino acids. CDR1 is SEHNR, CDR2 FQNEAQ, per germline (reference sequence). V dropped 4 bases and J dropped 11 bases, with 8 bases sitting between them.

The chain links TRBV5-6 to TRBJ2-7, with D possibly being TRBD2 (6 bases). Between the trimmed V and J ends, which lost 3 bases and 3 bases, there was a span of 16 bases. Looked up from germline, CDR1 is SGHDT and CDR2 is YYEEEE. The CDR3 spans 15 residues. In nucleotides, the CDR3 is TGTGCCAGCAGCTACCAACAGGAGGGACTCTACGAGCAGTACTTC. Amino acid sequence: CASSYQQEGLYEQYF.

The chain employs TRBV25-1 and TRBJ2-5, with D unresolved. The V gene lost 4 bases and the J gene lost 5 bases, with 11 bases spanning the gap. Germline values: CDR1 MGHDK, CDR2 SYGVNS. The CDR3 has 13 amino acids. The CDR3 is CASSAGPDETQYF. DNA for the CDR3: TGTGCCAGCAGTGCCGGACCTGACGAGACCCAGTACTTC.

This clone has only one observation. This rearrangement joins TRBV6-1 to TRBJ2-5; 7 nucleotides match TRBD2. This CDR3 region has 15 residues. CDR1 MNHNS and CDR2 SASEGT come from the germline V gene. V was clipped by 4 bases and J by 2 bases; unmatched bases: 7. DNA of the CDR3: TGTGCCAGCAGTGGACGGGAGGAGGGGCAAGAGACCCAGTACTTC. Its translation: CASSGREEGQETQYF.

The CDR3 is CASSDPYERLSFNEQFF. The CDR3 nucleotides are TGCGCCAGCAGCGACCCCTACGAGCGCCTTTCCTTTAATGAGCAGTTCTTC. This rearrangement joins TRBV5-1 to TRBJ2-1, with no clear D. CDR1 SGHRS and CDR2 YFSETQ come from the germline V gene. CDR3 length equals 17 residues. With 4 bases removed from V and 7 bases from J, the gap between germline ends came to 24 bases.

CDR3 region: CASSTTSGSGGYEQFF. The DNA for the CDR3 is TGTGCCAGCAGTACCACTAGCGGGAGCGGGGGCTATGAGCAGTTCTTC. The rearrangement joins TRBV27 to TRBJ2-1, with 11 nucleotides matching TRBD2. The CDR3 covers 16 residues. Germline CDR1 MNHEY, CDR2 SMNVEV (reference sequence). V dropped 5 bases and J dropped 8; count of bases not matched to a gene: 11.

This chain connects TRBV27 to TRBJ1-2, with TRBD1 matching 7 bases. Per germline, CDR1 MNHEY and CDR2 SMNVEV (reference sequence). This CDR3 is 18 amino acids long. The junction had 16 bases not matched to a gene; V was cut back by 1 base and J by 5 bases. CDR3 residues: CASSLFYLTGQEEYGYTF. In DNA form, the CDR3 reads TGTGCCAGCAGTTTATTTTATTTGACAGGGCAAGAGGAATATGGCTACACCTTC.

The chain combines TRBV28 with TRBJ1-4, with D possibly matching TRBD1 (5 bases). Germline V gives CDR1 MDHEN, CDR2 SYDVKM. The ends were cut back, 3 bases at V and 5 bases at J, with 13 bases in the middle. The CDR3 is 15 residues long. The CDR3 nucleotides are TGTGCCAGCAGTTTTCACCGGGACGGAAATGAAAAACTGTTTTTT. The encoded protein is CASSFHRDGNEKLFF.

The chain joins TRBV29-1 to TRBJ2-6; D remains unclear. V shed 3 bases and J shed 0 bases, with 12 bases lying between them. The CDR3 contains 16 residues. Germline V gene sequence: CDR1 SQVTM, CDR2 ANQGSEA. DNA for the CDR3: TGCAGCGTTGAGACCTCGGTTATCTCTGGGGCCAACGTCCTGACTTTC. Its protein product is CSVETSVISGANVLTF.

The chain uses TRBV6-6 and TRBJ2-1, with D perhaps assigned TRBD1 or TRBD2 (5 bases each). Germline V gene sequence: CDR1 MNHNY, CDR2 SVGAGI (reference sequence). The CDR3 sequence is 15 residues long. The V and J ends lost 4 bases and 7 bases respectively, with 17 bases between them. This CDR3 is CASSSWLEGTNEQFF. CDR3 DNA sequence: TGTGCCAGCAGTTCTTGGTTGGAAGGGACGAATGAGCAGTTCTTC.

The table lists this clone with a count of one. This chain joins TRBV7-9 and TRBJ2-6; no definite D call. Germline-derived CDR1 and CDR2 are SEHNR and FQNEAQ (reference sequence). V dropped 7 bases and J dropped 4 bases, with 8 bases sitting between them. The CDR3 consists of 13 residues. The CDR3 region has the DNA TGTGCCAGCATCGGAGCCGGGGCCAACGTCCTGACTTTC. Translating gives CASIGAGANVLTF.

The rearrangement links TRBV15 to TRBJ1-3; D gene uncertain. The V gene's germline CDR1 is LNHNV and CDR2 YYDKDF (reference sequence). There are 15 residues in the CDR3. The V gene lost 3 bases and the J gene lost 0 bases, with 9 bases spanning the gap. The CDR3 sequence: CATSRDSASGNTIYF. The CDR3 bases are TGTGCCACCAGCAGGGATAGTGCCTCTGGAAACACCATATATTTT.

Here the CDR3 DNA reads TGTGCCAGCAGCCAAACGCCGGGAGCTTTCTTT. The encoded protein is CASSQTPGAFF. V gene TRBV21-1 combines with J gene TRBJ1-1. TRBV21-1 is given as a pseudogene. The CDR3 has 11 amino acids.

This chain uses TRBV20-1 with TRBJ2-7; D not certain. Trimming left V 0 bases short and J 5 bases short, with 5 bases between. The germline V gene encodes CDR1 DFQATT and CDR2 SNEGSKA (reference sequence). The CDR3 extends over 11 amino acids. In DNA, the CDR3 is TGCAGTGCTAGAGAGGTCGACGAGCAGTACTTC. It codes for CSAREVDEQYF.

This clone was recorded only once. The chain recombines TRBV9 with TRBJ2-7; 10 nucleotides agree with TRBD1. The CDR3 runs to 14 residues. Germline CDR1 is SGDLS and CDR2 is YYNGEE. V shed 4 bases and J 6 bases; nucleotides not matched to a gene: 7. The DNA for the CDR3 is TGTGCCAGCAGCATAACCGGGACAGGGGTCGAGCAGTACTTC. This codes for CASSITGTGVEQYF.

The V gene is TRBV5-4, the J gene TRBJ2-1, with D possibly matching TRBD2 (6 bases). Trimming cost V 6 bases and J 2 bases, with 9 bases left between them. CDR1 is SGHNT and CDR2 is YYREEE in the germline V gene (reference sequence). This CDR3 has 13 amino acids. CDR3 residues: CASMEGAYNEQFF. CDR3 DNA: TGTGCCAGCATGGAGGGAGCCTACAATGAGCAGTTCTTC.

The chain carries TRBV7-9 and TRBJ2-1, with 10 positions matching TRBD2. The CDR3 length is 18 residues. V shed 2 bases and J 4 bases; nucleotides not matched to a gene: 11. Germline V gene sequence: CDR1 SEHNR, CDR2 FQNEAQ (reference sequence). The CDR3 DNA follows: TGTGCCAGCAGCTTAAGAGACGAAGCGGGAGGGCCTTACAATGAGCAGTTCTTC. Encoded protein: CASSLRDEAGGPYNEQFF. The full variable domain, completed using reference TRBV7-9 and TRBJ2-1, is DTGVSQNPRHKITKRGQNVTFRCDPISEHNRLYWYRQTLGQGPEFLTYFQNEAQLEKSRLLSDRFSAERPKGSFSTLEIQRTEQGDSAMYLCASSLRDEAGGPYNEQFFGPGTRLTVL.

For the CDR3, the DNA is TGTGCCACCAGCAGAGTCCCGGGACTCACTGGAAACACCATATATTTT. As protein: CATSRVPGLTGNTIYF. The chain links TRBV15 to TRBJ1-3; maybe TRBD1 (5 bases). Germline-derived CDR1 and CDR2 are LNHNV and YYDKDF (reference sequence). V gave up 1 base and J gave up 2 bases, with 12 bases separating them. The CDR3 extends over 16 amino acids.

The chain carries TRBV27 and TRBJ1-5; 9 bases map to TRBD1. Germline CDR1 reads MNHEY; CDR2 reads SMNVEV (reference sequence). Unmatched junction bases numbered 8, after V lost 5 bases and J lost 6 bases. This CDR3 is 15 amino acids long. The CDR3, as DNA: TGTGCCAGCAGTAGACAGGGGGGGATTCGTCAGCCCCAGCATTTT. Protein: CASSRQGGIRQPQHF.